The 28 T cell receptor beta chains below come from one sample, sequenced in a study of blood T cell repertoires in COVID-19 (dated by TCRdb to 2018 to 2021). Receptor amplification or capture employed the immunoSEQ multiplex PCR assay. Entries here come from immuneACCESS through TCRdb and include only in-frame sequences with V and J called. Some clones fail to appear in such tables; in the studies checked, an unresolved V gene covers under half of the shortfall, and the cause of the remainder is unknown. The sample table shows 110,000 or so clones, and under 80% are seen once. Of the sample, 15% to 20% is held by the ten largest clones. Sequencing was done on a sample of peripheral blood. The receptor source for this set is an older woman with acute or convalescent COVID-19.

The V gene is TRBV29-1, the J gene TRBJ2-5, with a possible D match to TRBD2 (6 bases). CDR1 SQVTM and CDR2 ANQGSEA come from the germline V gene. V lost 4 bases and J 1 base, leaving 7 bases between the germline ends. CDR3 size: 12 residues. The CDR3 DNA is TGCAGCGTTGGGGGGGTCCAAGAGACCCAGTACTTC. Its translation is CSVGGVQETQYF.

The chain is built from TRBV19 and TRBJ2-3; 7 nucleotides line up with TRBD2. Germline assignment: CDR1 LNHDA and CDR2 SQIVND (reference sequence). Unmatched junction bases numbered 0, after V lost 3 bases and J lost 6 bases. The CDR3 is 12 amino acids. The CDR3 loop reads CASSMGGDTQYF. The DNA of the CDR3 is TGTGCCAGTAGTATGGGGGGGGATACGCAGTATTTT.

The gene calls are TRBV2 and TRBJ1-1, with D possibly being TRBD1 (5 bases). V lost 4 bases to trimming and J lost 5 bases, with 11 bases between them. The CDR3 extends over 13 amino acids. Per germline, CDR1 SNHLY and CDR2 FYNNEI. The CDR3 loop reads CASSGGGRTEAFF. DNA for the CDR3: TGTGCCAGCAGTGGGGGGGGGAGAACTGAAGCTTTCTTT.

Here the CDR3 DNA reads TGCAGCGTTGTATCTGACAGATCGACCTACGAGCAGTACTTC. Protein: CSVVSDRSTYEQYF. The chain combines TRBV29-1 with TRBJ2-7, with a tentative D call TRBD1 (5 bases). Per the germline V gene, CDR1 is SQVTM and CDR2 is ANQGSEA. V was cut by 4 bases and J by 2 bases, with 15 bases left in between. The length of the CDR3 is 14 residues.

The gene calls are TRBV9 and TRBJ2-1, with D possibly matching TRBD2 (6 bases). Germline V gives CDR1 SGDLS, CDR2 YYNGEE. Trimming stripped 1 base from V and 3 bases from J, with 14 bases between. The CDR3 contains 16 residues. DNA for the CDR3: TGTGCCAGCAGCGTAACGGGCGGGGCAATCTACAATGAGCAGTTCTTC. This translates into CASSVTGGAIYNEQFF. The full variable domain, completed using reference TRBV9 and TRBJ2-1, is DSGVTQTPKHLITATGQRVTLRCSPRSGDLSVYWYQQSLDQGLQFLIQYYNGEERAKGNILERFSAQQFPDLHSELNLSSLELGDSALYFCASSVTGGAIYNEQFFGPGTRLTVL.

The chain carries TRBV11-2 and TRBJ1-2, with D unresolved. The CDR3 is 15 amino acids. Trimming shortened V by 0 bases and J by 8 bases, and 16 bases separated the two germline ends. Germline CDR1 SGHAT, CDR2 FQNNGV. In DNA, the CDR3 is TGTGCCAGCAGCTTAGATGATATGAGGGCAGGAGGCTACACCTTC. Translating it yields CASSLDDMRAGGYTF.

The chain joins TRBV5-8 to TRBJ2-7; 8 bases fit TRBD2. The CDR3 spans 15 residues. V shed 0 bases and J 2 bases; nucleotides not matched to a gene: 4. Germline loops: CDR1 SGHTS, CDR2 YDEGEE. CDR3 bases: TGTGCCAGCAGCTTGGAGGGTAGCGGGGCCTACGAGCAGTACTTC. It translates to CASSLEGSGAYEQYF.

The chain joins TRBV19 to TRBJ1-2; D perhaps matches TRBD1 (5 bases). V was cut by 7 bases and J by 3 bases, with 6 bases left in between. The CDR3 runs 11 residues. Germline-derived CDR1 and CDR2 are LNHDA and SQIVND (reference sequence). The CDR3 DNA reads TGTGCCAGTAAAGGGGACTATGGCTACACCTTC. Protein product: CASKGDYGYTF.

The V gene is TRBV13, the J gene TRBJ2-3; a possible D gene is TRBD2 (7 bases). The CDR3 loop spans 13 amino acids. V was pared by 8 bases and J by 4 bases, with 13 bases between. The germline gives CDR1 PRHDT, CDR2 FYEKMQ (reference sequence). This CDR3 reads CASGGGSSDTQYF. The DNA of the CDR3 is TGTGCCAGCGGGGGGGGCTCGTCAGATACGCAGTATTTT.

This clone was counted once. CDR3 loop: CASSFAGTGGSYGYTF. CDR3 coding DNA: TGTGCCAGCAGCTTTGCCGGGACAGGGGGATCCTATGGCTACACCTTC. The chain has TRBV5-4 and TRBJ1-2, with 11 nucleotides matching TRBD1. V lost 2 bases, J lost 4 bases, and 7 bases stayed unmatched. The V gene's germline CDR1 is SGHNT and CDR2 YYREEE (reference sequence). CDR3 length: 16 residues. Full variable domain (outside the CDR3, taken from reference TRBV5-4 and TRBJ1-2): ETGVTQSPTHLIKTRGQQVTLRCSSQSGHNTVSWYQQALGQGPQFIFQYYREEENGRGNFPPRFSGLQFPNYSSELNVNALELDDSALYLCASSFAGTGGSYGYTFGSGTRLTVV.

This chain uses TRBV6-2 or TRBV6-3 with TRBJ1-5, with a tentative D call TRBD1 (5 bases). Trimming removed 6 bases at V and 7 bases at J, with 16 bases between. The CDR3 runs 14 residues. Germline V gene lookup returns CDR1 MNHEY and CDR2 SVGEGT. DNA of the CDR3: TGTGCCAGCAGCACGTCAGGGTTAAAACAGCCCCAGCATTTT. Residues: CASSTSGLKQPQHF.

V gene TRBV5-6 combines with J gene TRBJ2-2, with TRBD1 as a possible D gene (5 bases). Trimming pared 4 bases from V and 7 bases from J, leaving 11 bases between. Germline CDR1 reads SGHDT; CDR2 reads YYEEEE. The CDR3 runs 13 residues. The CDR3 loop is CASSSPGYGELFF. CDR3 nucleotide sequence: TGTGCCAGCAGCAGCCCAGGGTACGGGGAGCTGTTTTTT.

This sequence joins TRBV6-5 and TRBJ2-3; tentative D call: TRBD1 (6 bases). Trimming shortened V by 0 bases and J by 3 bases, and 7 bases separated the two germline ends. This CDR3 has 14 amino acids. CDR1 MNHEY and CDR2 SVGAGI come from the germline V gene. The CDR3 DNA sequence: TGTGCCAGCAGTTACTCGGACAGAACAGATACGCAGTATTTT. It is translated as CASSYSDRTDTQYF.

The V call is TRBV5-4, the J call TRBJ2-5, with a weak D call TRBD2 (6 bases). From germline, CDR1 is SGHNT and CDR2 YYREEE (reference sequence). V was clipped by 1 base and J by 3 bases, with 10 bases between them. This CDR3 comprises 14 residues. Here the CDR3 DNA reads TGTGCCAGCAGCTTGACTAGCTCAAAAGAGACCCAGTACTTC. Protein product: CASSLTSSKETQYF. Looking up the rest from reference TRBV5-4 and TRBJ2-5 gives the full variable domain: ETGVTQSPTHLIKTRGQQVTLRCSSQSGHNTVSWYQQALGQGPQFIFQYYREEENGRGNFPPRFSGLQFPNYSSELNVNALELDDSALYLCASSLTSSKETQYFGPGTRLLVL.

The gene calls are TRBV19 and TRBJ2-3; TRBD1 aligns across 7 bases. CDR3 length: 15 residues. The V gene's germline CDR1 is LNHDA and CDR2 SQIVND (reference sequence). Trimming removed 4 bases from V and 1 base from J; junction bases left unmatched: 5. The CDR3 DNA follows: TGTGCCAGTAGTAAAAACAGGGGAGGCACAGATACGCAGTATTTT. Its protein is CASSKNRGGTDTQYF.

A remark on this clone: This clone may be a read error of a much larger clone one base away. The V call is TRBV5-1, the J call TRBJ2-7, with 8 positions matching TRBD2. Trimming at V came to 10 bases and at J to 7 bases, leaving 22 bases not matched to a gene. Germline values: CDR1 SGHRS, CDR2 YFSETQ. The CDR3 contains 16 residues. DNA of the CDR3: TGCGCCTGGTTGAGCCGTTGGGGGGGCCGGGGGGGGGAGCAGTACTTC. Amino acid sequence: CAWLSRWGGRGGEQYF.

This clone was picked up one time. This chain joins TRBV30 and TRBJ1-1; 7 bases match TRBD1. Looked up from germline, CDR1 is GTSNPN and CDR2 is SVGIG (reference sequence). Losses at the gene ends were 7 bases for V and 5 bases for J; bases not matched to a gene: 13. This CDR3 has 14 residues. CDR3 in amino acids: CASLGKTGRTEAFF. The CDR3 region has the DNA TGTGCCTCGCTCGGGAAGACAGGGAGGACTGAAGCTTTCTTT.

The chain employs TRBV5-1 and TRBJ1-4; 7 positions match TRBD1. Germline loops: CDR1 SGHRS, CDR2 YFSETQ. The V gene end was trimmed by 4 bases and the J gene end by 2 bases; junction bases not matched to a gene: 5. The CDR3 loop spans 15 amino acids. The CDR3 DNA follows: TGCGCCAGCAGCGTGACAGGGCGGACTAATGAAAAACTGTTTTTT. As protein: CASSVTGRTNEKLFF.

The chain recombines TRBV9 with TRBJ1-3; 7 bases fit TRBD1. With 0 bases clipped from V and 2 bases from J, the junction kept 5 bases outside the gene matches. Germline loops: CDR1 SGDLS, CDR2 YYNGEE. The CDR3 loop spans 16 amino acids. CDR3 nucleotides: TGTGCCAGCAGCGTAGGGCCGACAGGGACTGGAAACACCATATATTTT. Its protein product is CASSVGPTGTGNTIYF.

This chain links TRBV28 with TRBJ1-5; no clear D gene. Germline values: CDR1 MDHEN, CDR2 SYDVKM. Trimming shortened V by 5 bases and J by 6 bases, and 8 bases separated the two germline ends. The CDR3 spans 12 residues. This CDR3 reads CASSLLVQPQHF. CDR3 in DNA: TGTGCCAGCAGTCTTCTCGTTCAGCCCCAGCATTTT.

The V call is TRBV29-1, the J call TRBJ2-7; 11 positions match TRBD1. Germline V CDR1 and CDR2: SQVTM, ANQGSEA. The CDR3 contains 14 residues. V lost 6 bases, J lost 2 bases, and 6 bases stayed unmatched. CDR3 DNA: TGCAGCGTAGTGGACAGGGGGCGCGCCTACGAGCAGTACTTC. Encoded protein: CSVVDRGRAYEQYF.

V usage is TRBV6-5 and J usage is TRBJ2-2; the D gene is possibly TRBD2 (5 bases). CDR1 and CDR2 from the germline V gene are MNHEY and SVGAGI. The CDR3 contains 16 residues. Trimming shortened V by 4 bases and J by 4 bases, and 16 bases separated the two germline ends. CDR3 in amino acids: CASSSPIGMGTGELFF. The CDR3 DNA reads TGTGCCAGCAGTTCCCCGATCGGGATGGGCACCGGGGAGCTGTTTTTT.

This clone was counted only a few times. This sequence joins TRBV2 and TRBJ2-7; 7 nucleotides line up with TRBD1. From germline, CDR1 is SNHLY and CDR2 FYNNEI. Trimming took 7 bases from V and 3 from J; bases not matched to a gene: 6. This CDR3 is built from 13 residues. The CDR3 coding sequence is TGTGCCAGCATGGGTGGGGACAGCTACGAGCAGTACTTC. It specifies CASMGGDSYEQYF. Combining the CDR3 with reference TRBV2 and TRBJ2-7 gives the whole variable domain EPEVTQTPSHQVTQMGQEVILRCVPISNHLYFYWYRQILGQKVEFLVSFYNNEISEKSEIFDDQFSVERPDGSNFTLKIRSTKLEDSAMYFCASMGGDSYEQYFGPGTRLTVT.

This chain uses TRBV30 with TRBJ2-7; 7 nucleotides align to TRBD1. This CDR3 comprises 13 residues. J was trimmed by 0 bases and V by 5 bases; bases with no gene match: 4. Germline V CDR1 and CDR2: GTSNPN, SVGIG (reference sequence). This CDR3 reads CAWQGDSSYEQYF. CDR3 nucleotide sequence: TGTGCCTGGCAAGGGGACAGCTCCTACGAGCAGTACTTC.

The chain recombines TRBV7-2 with TRBJ1-6, with D tentatively TRBD1 (6 bases). The CDR3 sequence is 17 residues long. Between the trimmed V and J ends, which lost 5 bases and 6 bases, there was a span of 20 bases. Germline values: CDR1 SGHTA, CDR2 FQGNSA. CDR3 residues: CASSPTPMGGANSPLHF. CDR3 in DNA: TGTGCCAGCAGCCCAACCCCGATGGGGGGGGCTAATTCACCCCTCCACTTT.

This clone was picked up many times. V gene TRBV2 combines with J gene TRBJ1-4, with D unresolved. V was shortened by 7 bases and J by 6 bases, with 18 bases between the two germline ends. Germline V gene data show CDR1 as SNHLY and CDR2 as FYNNEI. There are 15 residues in the CDR3. For the CDR3, the DNA is TGTGCCAGCACCGAAAGGTACAGAAGCCATGAAAAACTGTTTTTT. Translated, it gives CASTERYRSHEKLFF.

The chain uses TRBV15 and TRBJ2-2; weak D call: TRBD1 (6 bases). V dropped 8 bases and J dropped 1 base, with 20 bases sitting between them. This CDR3 is 17 amino acids long. The germline CDR1 and CDR2 sequences are LNHNV and YYDKDF (reference sequence). DNA for the CDR3: TGTGCCACCGGACCCTACAGGGCCAAAATGAACACCGGGGAGCTGTTTTTT. The encoded protein is CATGPYRAKMNTGELFF. Together with reference TRBV15 and TRBJ2-2, the CDR3 gives the full variable domain: DAMVIQNPRYQVTQFGKPVTLSCSQTLNHNVMYWYQQKSSQAPKLLFHYYDKDFNNEADTPDNFQSRRPNTSFCFLDIRSPGLGDTAMYLCATGPYRAKMNTGELFFGEGSRLTVL.

The chain is built from TRBV3-1 (or the pseudogene TRBV3-2) and TRBJ1-5, with D perhaps TRBD1 (5 bases). Germline V gene lookup returns CDR1 LGHDT and CDR2 YNNKEL (reference sequence). Trimming left V 1 base short and J 0 bases short, with 10 bases between. The CDR3 sequence is 16 residues long. CDR3: CASSQGTPYSNQPQHF. DNA of the CDR3: TGTGCCAGCAGCCAAGGGACACCTTATAGCAATCAGCCCCAGCATTTT.